One and the same sample provided the 26 T cell receptor beta chains below, sequenced in a study of blood T cell repertoires in COVID-19. The method was immunoSEQ multiplex PCR; TCRdb's version includes in-frame clones alone and lacks a portion of them. The sample lists roughly 93,000 clones; 65% to 85% were seen once. Sequenced: peripheral blood. These receptor sequences come from a woman of 80 years or more with acute or convalescent COVID-19.

The rearrangement links TRBV7-2 to TRBJ2-1; 11 nucleotides line up with TRBD2. Germline CDR1 and CDR2: SGHTA and FQGNSA. The CDR3 runs 15 residues. V dropped 0 bases and J dropped 7; count of bases not matched to a gene: 2. The CDR3 nucleotides read TGTGCCAGCAGCTTAGCTAGCGGGGGGGTAAATGAGCAGTTCTTC. It encodes CASSLASGGVNEQFF.

V gene TRBV30 combines with J gene TRBJ1-1; D remains unclear. The V end lost 0 bases, the J end lost 5 bases, and 10 bases lay between the germline ends. This CDR3 has 13 amino acids. The germline gives CDR1 GTSNPN, CDR2 SVGIG (reference sequence). CDR3: CAWSVMRGTEAFF. The CDR3 DNA is TGTGCCTGGAGTGTAATGAGAGGGACTGAAGCTTTCTTT.

The chain has TRBV14 and TRBJ2-2; tentative D call: TRBD1 (6 bases). This CDR3 comprises 13 residues. V lost 4 bases, J lost 4 bases, and 7 bases lay in between. Germline V CDR1 and CDR2: SGHDN, FVKESK. The CDR3: CASSPQGTGELFF. The CDR3 bases are TGTGCCAGCAGCCCACAGGGCACCGGGGAGCTGTTTTTT.

The chain is built from TRBV7-9 and TRBJ2-1, with 8 bases matching TRBD1. The CDR3 contains 14 residues. V was pared by 2 bases and J by 4 bases, with 1 base of the junction left unmatched. CDR1 and CDR2 (germline): SEHNR, FQNEAQ (reference sequence). DNA of the CDR3: TGTGCCAGCAGCTTAACAGGGGGGTACAATGAGCAGTTCTTC. Translated: CASSLTGGYNEQFF.

The chain couples TRBV24-1 to TRBJ2-7; 8 bases map to TRBD1. Losses at the gene ends were 3 bases for V and 2 bases for J; bases not matched to a gene: 5. The germline V gene encodes CDR1 KGHDR and CDR2 SFDVKD. CDR3 length: 15 residues. CDR3 sequence: CATSDPGQVPYEQYF. In nucleotides, the CDR3 is TGTGCCACCAGTGATCCGGGACAGGTTCCCTACGAGCAGTACTTC.

This clone came up once. The V and J genes are TRBV28 and TRBJ2-7, with 11 bases that match TRBD2. The CDR3 has 15 amino acids. The junction had 4 bases not matched to a gene; V was cut back by 2 bases and J by 4 bases. Germline CDR1 reads MDHEN; CDR2 reads SYDVKM. Here the CDR3 reads CASSLPASGGYEQYF. In DNA form, the CDR3 reads TGTGCCAGCAGTTTACCTGCTAGCGGGGGGTACGAGCAGTACTTC. The full variable domain, completed using reference TRBV28 and TRBJ2-7, is DVKVTQSSRYLVKRTGEKVFLECVQDMDHENMFWYRQDPGLGLRLIYFSYDVKMKEKGDIPEGYSVSREKKERFSLILESASTNQTSMYLCASSLPASGGYEQYFGPGTRLTVT.

The chain links TRBV3-1 (or the pseudogene TRBV3-2) to TRBJ2-2, with 7 bases lining up with TRBD2. Germline V gives CDR1 LGHDT, CDR2 YNNKEL (reference sequence). V gave up 1 base and J gave up 3 bases; unmatched junction bases: 17. The CDR3 totals 20 residues. The CDR3 DNA is TGTGCCAGCAGCCAAGGCTTCCAGACTAGCTTGCCGACCGACACCGGGGAGCTGTTTTTT. This sequence encodes CASSQGFQTSLPTDTGELFF.

The rearrangement links TRBV3-1 (or the pseudogene TRBV3-2) to TRBJ2-3; TRBD2 might be the D (7 bases). Trimming removed 2 bases at V and 1 base at J, with 16 bases between. From germline, CDR1 is LGHDT and CDR2 YNNKEL (reference sequence). The length of the CDR3 is 17 residues. As DNA, the CDR3 is TGTGCCAGCAGCCAAACGTACGGGGGGCCCCGCACAGATACGCAGTATTTT. Its protein is CASSQTYGGPRTDTQYF.

This chain joins TRBV7-2 and TRBJ1-5; D remains ambiguous. Between the trimmed V and J ends, which lost 4 bases and 3 bases, there was a span of 7 bases. The CDR3 loop spans 13 amino acids. Germline CDR1 is SGHTA and CDR2 is FQGNSA. The CDR3: CASSSQVNQPQHF. The CDR3, as DNA: TGTGCCAGCAGCTCTCAGGTCAATCAGCCCCAGCATTTT.

The chain couples TRBV7-2 to TRBJ2-1, with D tentatively TRBD2 (6 bases). Trimming pared 5 bases from V and 0 bases from J, leaving 8 bases between. Germline V CDR1 and CDR2: SGHTA, FQGNSA. The CDR3 runs 14 residues. CDR3 residues: CASSRGSSYNEQFF. DNA of the CDR3: TGTGCCAGCAGCCGGGGGAGCTCCTACAATGAGCAGTTCTTC.

The chain couples TRBV20-1 to TRBJ2-7; D is unresolved. The germline V gene encodes CDR1 DFQATT and CDR2 SNEGSKA (reference sequence). Trimming left V 5 bases short and J 3 bases short, with 14 bases between. CDR3 size: 13 residues. The CDR3 DNA sequence: TGCAGTGCTCGTGGCAATAGAGACTACGAGCAGTACTTC. It encodes CSARGNRDYEQYF.

This clone was detected once. This rearrangement joins TRBV6-5 to TRBJ1-6; D is uncertain. Trimming stripped 2 bases from V and 9 bases from J, with 11 bases between. Germline-derived CDR1 and CDR2 are MNHEY and SVGAGI. CDR3 length: 14 amino acids. CDR3 residues: CASSYPGSISPLHF. The CDR3 coding sequence is TGTGCCAGCAGTTACCCGGGGAGCATTTCACCCCTCCACTTT.

This chain uses TRBV6-5 with TRBJ1-1; a possible D gene is TRBD1 (5 bases). The CDR3 has 15 residues. The V end was cut by 5 bases, the J end by 1 base, with 14 bases between. Germline V gives CDR1 MNHEY, CDR2 SVGAGI. This chain's CDR3 is CASSNRWVENTEAFF. The CDR3 DNA follows: TGTGCCAGCAGTAACAGGTGGGTCGAGAACACTGAAGCTTTCTTT.

This clone was picked up one time. The chain couples TRBV3-1 (or the pseudogene TRBV3-2) to TRBJ2-2; D is possibly TRBD1 (6 bases). The V and J ends lost 1 base and 3 bases respectively, with 12 bases between them. This CDR3 is 16 amino acids long. Germline V gene lookup returns CDR1 LGHDT and CDR2 YNNKEL (reference sequence). CDR3 region: CASSQGGGKDTGELFF. The CDR3 nucleotides are TGTGCCAGCAGCCAAGGAGGGGGTAAGGACACCGGGGAGCTGTTTTTT.

This clone was seen a handful of times. The V and J genes are TRBV5-4 and TRBJ1-2; D is possibly TRBD1 (6 bases). This CDR3 is 15 amino acids long. The germline V gene encodes CDR1 SGHNT and CDR2 YYREEE (reference sequence). V was shortened by 2 bases and J by 7 bases, with 18 bases between the two germline ends. For the CDR3, the DNA is TGTGCCAGCAGCTTTCAAAATACAGGGCTCAGTGGCTACACCTTC. It specifies CASSFQNTGLSGYTF.

The V gene is TRBV10-1, the J gene TRBJ1-5, with 10 bases matching TRBD1. Germline V gene sequence: CDR1 WNHNN, CDR2 SYGVQD (reference sequence). V trimming: 7 bases; J trimming: 0 bases; junction bases outside the gene matches: 9. The CDR3 is made up of 17 amino acids. The CDR3 DNA sequence: TGCGCCAGCATAAGGGGACAGGGGAACTTTAGCAATCAGCCCCAGCATTTT. Its translation: CASIRGQGNFSNQPQHF.

This clone appeared a few times. The chain combines TRBV12-3 or TRBV12-4 with TRBJ1-5; 8 bases fit TRBD1. CDR3 length equals 13 residues. V trimming: 5 bases; J trimming: 6 bases; junction bases outside the gene matches: 3. CDR3 in amino acids: CASSLGQGQPQHF. The CDR3 DNA reads as TGTGCCAGCAGTCTAGGACAGGGTCAGCCCCAGCATTTT.

The chain joins TRBV5-6 to TRBJ1-2; 7 nucleotides match TRBD1. Trimming removed 4 bases from V and 7 bases from J; junction bases left unmatched: 13. Per germline, CDR1 SGHDT and CDR2 YYEEEE. The CDR3 sequence is 15 residues long. CDR3 region: CASSIRQGSSRGYTF. CDR3 nucleotides: TGTGCCAGCAGCATACGACAGGGAAGCTCCCGTGGCTACACCTTC.

This clone appeared a few times. The chain uses TRBV5-3 and TRBJ1-5, with 8 bases matching TRBD1. TRBV5-3 counts as an open reading frame of uncertain function. CDR3 length equals 18 residues. The junction had 14 bases not matched to a gene; V was cut back by 2 bases and J by 4 bases. CDR3 nucleotide sequence: TGTGCCAGAAGCTTTAACCGGGACAGGTCACTCGTTAATCAGCCCCAGCATTTT. Protein product: CARSFNRDRSLVNQPQHF.

The chain links TRBV27 to TRBJ1-1, with 7 bases lining up with TRBD1. V lost 5 bases, J lost 8 bases, and 8 bases stayed unmatched. Germline lookup yields CDR1 MNHEY and CDR2 SMNVEV (reference sequence). This CDR3 is 13 amino acids long. CDR3 region: CASSLGQKLEAFF. The CDR3 DNA follows: TGTGCCAGCAGTCTGGGACAGAAATTAGAAGCTTTCTTT.

The V gene is TRBV5-5, the J gene TRBJ2-7; tentative D call: TRBD1 (6 bases). The CDR3 extends over 15 amino acids. V was pared by 4 bases and J by 3 bases, with 17 bases between. The germline V gene has CDR1 SGHKS and CDR2 YYEKEE (reference sequence). CDR3 amino acids: CASSPWSGVVYEQYF. DNA for the CDR3: TGTGCCAGCAGCCCCTGGTCAGGGGTCGTCTACGAGCAGTACTTC.

The V gene is TRBV5-4, the J gene TRBJ1-3, with TRBD1 as a possible D gene (5 bases). The germline V gene has CDR1 SGHNT and CDR2 YYREEE (reference sequence). Deletions cut 0 bases from V and 4 bases from J, with 14 bases between. This CDR3 spans 16 amino acids. The CDR3 here is CASSLDSRVDGNTIYF. In DNA form, the CDR3 reads TGTGCCAGCAGCTTGGACAGCAGGGTTGACGGAAACACCATATATTTT.

Concerning this clone itself: One end of the junction does not line up with germline, which may come from a read error. In nucleotides, the CDR3 is TGCGCCAGCAGCTTGATGGGACAGGGCACCGATACGCAGTATTTT. This codes for CASSLMGQGTDTQYF. The rearrangement uses TRBV5-1 and TRBJ2-3, with TRBD1 matching 9 bases. Germline CDR1 and CDR2: SGHRS and YFSETQ. The CDR3 is made up of 15 amino acids.

V and J are TRBV5-1 and TRBJ2-7, with a weak D call TRBD1 (6 bases). CDR1 is SGHRS, CDR2 YFSETQ, per germline. Trimming took off 1 base at V and 5 bases at J, with 13 bases between the two ends. CDR3 length: 14 amino acids. The CDR3, as DNA: TGCGCCAGCAGCTTGCGAGCAGGGGCCGACGAGCAGTACTTC. Protein sequence: CASSLRAGADEQYF. The full variable domain, in which reference TRBV5-1 and TRBJ2-7 provide the parts outside the CDR3, is KAGVTQTPRYLIKTRGQQVTLSCSPISGHRSVSWYQQTPGQGLQFLFEYFSETQRNKGNFPGRFSGRQFSNSRSEMNVSTLELGDSALYLCASSLRAGADEQYFGPGTRLTVT.

V and J are TRBV27 and TRBJ1-5; D remains unclear. V lost 4 bases and J 0 bases, leaving 19 bases between the germline ends. This CDR3 region has 18 residues. CDR1 is MNHEY and CDR2 is SMNVEV in the germline V gene (reference sequence). CDR3 residues: CASSSDRGLPYSNQPQHF. The CDR3 DNA reads as TGTGCCAGCAGTTCAGACCGGGGTTTGCCTTATAGCAATCAGCCCCAGCATTTT.

This rearrangement joins TRBV9 to TRBJ2-1; perhaps TRBD1 as D (6 bases). V was clipped by 0 bases and J by 7 bases, with 14 bases between them. The CDR3 is 15 residues long. CDR1 and CDR2 (germline): SGDLS, YYNGEE. The CDR3 loop is CASSVAPGVGNEQFF. As DNA, the CDR3 is TGTGCCAGCAGCGTAGCTCCAGGGGTGGGAAATGAGCAGTTCTTC.